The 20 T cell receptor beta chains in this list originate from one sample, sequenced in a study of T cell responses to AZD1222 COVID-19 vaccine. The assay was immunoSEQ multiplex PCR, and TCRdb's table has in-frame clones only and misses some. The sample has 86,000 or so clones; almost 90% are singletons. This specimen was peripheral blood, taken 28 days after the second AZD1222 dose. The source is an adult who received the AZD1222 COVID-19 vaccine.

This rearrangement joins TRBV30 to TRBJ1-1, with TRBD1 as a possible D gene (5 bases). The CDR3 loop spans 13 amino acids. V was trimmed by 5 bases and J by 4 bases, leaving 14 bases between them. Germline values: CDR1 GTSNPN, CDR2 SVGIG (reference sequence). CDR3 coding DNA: TGTGCCTGGGGGGTAACAGGAGGCACTGAAGCTTTCTTT. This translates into CAWGVTGGTEAFF.

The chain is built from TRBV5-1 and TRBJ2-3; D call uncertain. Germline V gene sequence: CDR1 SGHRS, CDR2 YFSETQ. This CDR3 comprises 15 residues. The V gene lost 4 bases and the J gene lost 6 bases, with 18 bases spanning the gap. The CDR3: CASSVGSSQSDTQYF. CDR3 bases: TGCGCCAGCAGCGTCGGATCATCTCAGTCGGATACGCAGTATTTT. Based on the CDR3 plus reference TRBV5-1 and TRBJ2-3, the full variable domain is KAGVTQTPRYLIKTRGQQVTLSCSPISGHRSVSWYQQTPGQGLQFLFEYFSETQRNKGNFPGRFSGRQFSNSRSEMNVSTLELGDSALYLCASSVGSSQSDTQYFGPGTRLTVL.

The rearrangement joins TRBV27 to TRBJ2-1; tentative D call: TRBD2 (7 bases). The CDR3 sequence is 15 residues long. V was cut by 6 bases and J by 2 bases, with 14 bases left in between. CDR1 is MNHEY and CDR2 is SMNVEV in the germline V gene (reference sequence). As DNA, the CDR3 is TGTGCCAGCAGACTTTGGGGGGGGCCCTACAATGAGCAGTTCTTC. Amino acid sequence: CASRLWGGPYNEQFF.

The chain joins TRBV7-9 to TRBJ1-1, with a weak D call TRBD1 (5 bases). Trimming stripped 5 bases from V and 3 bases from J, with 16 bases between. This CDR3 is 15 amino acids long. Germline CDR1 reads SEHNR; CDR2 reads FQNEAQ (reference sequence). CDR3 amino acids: CASSILAGGDTEAFF. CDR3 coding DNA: TGTGCCAGCAGCATCCTCGCCGGGGGAGACACTGAAGCTTTCTTT.

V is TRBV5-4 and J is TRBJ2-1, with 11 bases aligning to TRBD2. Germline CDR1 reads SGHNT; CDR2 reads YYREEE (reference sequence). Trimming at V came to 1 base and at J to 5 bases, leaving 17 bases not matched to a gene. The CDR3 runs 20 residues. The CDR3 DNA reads TGTGCCAGCAGCTTGAGTGCGGTAGCGGGAGGGCCCCTCTTTAACAATGAGCAGTTCTTC. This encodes CASSLSAVAGGPLFNNEQFF.

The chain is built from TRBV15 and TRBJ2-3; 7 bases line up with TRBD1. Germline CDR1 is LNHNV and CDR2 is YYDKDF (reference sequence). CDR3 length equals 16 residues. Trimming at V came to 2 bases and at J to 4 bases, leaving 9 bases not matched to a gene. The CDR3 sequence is CATSRKTGNGADTQYF. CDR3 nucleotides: TGTGCCACCAGCAGAAAGACAGGGAACGGGGCAGATACGCAGTATTTT.

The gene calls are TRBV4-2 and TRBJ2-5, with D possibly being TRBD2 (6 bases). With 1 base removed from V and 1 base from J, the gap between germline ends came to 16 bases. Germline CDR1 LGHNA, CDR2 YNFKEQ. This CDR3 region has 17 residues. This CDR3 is CASSQGRGLLPQETQYF. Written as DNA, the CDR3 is TGTGCCAGCAGCCAAGGTAGGGGACTCCTTCCCCAAGAGACCCAGTACTTC.

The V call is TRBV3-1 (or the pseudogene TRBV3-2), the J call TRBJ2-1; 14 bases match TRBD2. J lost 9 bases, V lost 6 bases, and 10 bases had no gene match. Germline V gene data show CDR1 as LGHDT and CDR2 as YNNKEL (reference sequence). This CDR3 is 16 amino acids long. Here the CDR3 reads CASSPTGTSGSGEQFF. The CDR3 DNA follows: TGTGCCAGCAGTCCCACCGGGACTAGCGGGAGTGGTGAGCAGTTCTTC.

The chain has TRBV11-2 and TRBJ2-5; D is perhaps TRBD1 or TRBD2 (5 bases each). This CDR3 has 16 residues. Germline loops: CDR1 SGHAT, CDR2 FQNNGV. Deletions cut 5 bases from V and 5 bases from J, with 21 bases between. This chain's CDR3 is CASSRAVGGVGETQYF. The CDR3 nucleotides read TGTGCCAGCAGCCGCGCCGTTGGGGGTGTAGGGGAGACCCAGTACTTC.

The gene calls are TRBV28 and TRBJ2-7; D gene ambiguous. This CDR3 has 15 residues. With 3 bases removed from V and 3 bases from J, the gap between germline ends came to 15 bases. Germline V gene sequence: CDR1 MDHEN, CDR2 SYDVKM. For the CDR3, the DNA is TGTGCCAGCAGTTTTAGTGTCCCAACCTTCTACGAGCAGTACTTC. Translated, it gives CASSFSVPTFYEQYF.

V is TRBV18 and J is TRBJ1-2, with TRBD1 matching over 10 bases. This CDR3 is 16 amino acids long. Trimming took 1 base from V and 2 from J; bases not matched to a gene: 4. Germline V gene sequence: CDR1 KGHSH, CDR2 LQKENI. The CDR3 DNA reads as TGTGCCAGCTCACCACTCCCGGGACAGGGGAACTATGGCTACACCTTC. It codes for CASSPLPGQGNYGYTF.

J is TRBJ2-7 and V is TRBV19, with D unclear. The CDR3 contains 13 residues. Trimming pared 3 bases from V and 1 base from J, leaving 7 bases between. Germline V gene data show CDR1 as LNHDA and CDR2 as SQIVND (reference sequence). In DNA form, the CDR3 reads TGTGCCAGTAGTATGAGTCAGTCCTACGAGCAGTACTTC. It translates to CASSMSQSYEQYF.

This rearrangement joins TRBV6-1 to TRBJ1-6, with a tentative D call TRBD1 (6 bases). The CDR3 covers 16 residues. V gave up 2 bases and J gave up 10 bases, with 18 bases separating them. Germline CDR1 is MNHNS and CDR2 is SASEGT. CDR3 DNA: TGTGCCAGCAGTGAAACGTTTCGGGGGCGCGGGTCACCCCTCCACTTT. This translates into CASSETFRGRGSPLHF.

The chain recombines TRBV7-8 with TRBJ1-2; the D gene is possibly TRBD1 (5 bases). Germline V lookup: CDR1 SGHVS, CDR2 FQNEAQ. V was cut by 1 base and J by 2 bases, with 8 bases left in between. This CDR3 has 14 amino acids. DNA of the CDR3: TGTGCCAGCAGCTTAGGGGGCAGCAACTATGGCTACACCTTC. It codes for CASSLGGSNYGYTF.

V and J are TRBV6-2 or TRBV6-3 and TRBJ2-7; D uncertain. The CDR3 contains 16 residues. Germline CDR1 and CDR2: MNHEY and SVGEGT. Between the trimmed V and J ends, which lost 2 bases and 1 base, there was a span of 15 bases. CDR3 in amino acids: CASSYVSGPPSYEQYF. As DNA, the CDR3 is TGTGCCAGCAGTTACGTATCCGGGCCACCGTCCTACGAGCAGTACTTC.

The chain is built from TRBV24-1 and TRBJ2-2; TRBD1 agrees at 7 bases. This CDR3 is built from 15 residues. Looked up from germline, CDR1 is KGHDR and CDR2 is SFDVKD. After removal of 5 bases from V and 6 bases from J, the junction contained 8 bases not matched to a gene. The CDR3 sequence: CATSAPGTESGELFF. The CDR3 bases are TGTGCCACCAGTGCCCCCGGGACAGAATCCGGGGAGCTGTTTTTT.

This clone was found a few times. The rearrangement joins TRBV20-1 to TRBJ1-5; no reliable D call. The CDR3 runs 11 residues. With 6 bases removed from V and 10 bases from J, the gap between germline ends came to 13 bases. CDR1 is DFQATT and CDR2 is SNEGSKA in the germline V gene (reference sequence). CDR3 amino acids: CSAKPGGPQHF. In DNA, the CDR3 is TGCAGTGCCAAGCCCGGAGGTCCCCAGCATTTT.

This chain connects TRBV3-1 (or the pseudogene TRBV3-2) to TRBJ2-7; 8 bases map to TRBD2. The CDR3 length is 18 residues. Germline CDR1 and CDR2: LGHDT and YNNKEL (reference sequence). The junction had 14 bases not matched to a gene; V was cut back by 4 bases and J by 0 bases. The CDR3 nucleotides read TGTGCCAGCAGCCGAAAATTAGGAGTAGCGGGACGCTCCTACGAGCAGTACTTC. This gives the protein CASSRKLGVAGRSYEQYF.

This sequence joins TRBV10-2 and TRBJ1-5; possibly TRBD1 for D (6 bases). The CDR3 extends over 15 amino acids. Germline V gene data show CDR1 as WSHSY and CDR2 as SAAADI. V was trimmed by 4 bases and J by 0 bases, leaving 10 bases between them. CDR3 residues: CASSVDRPSNQPQHF. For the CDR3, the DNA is TGCGCCAGCAGTGTGGACAGACCTAGCAATCAGCCCCAGCATTTT.

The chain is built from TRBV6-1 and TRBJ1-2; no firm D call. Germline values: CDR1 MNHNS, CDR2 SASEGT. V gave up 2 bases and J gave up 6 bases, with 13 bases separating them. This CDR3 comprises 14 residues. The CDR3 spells CASSERGRGDGYTF. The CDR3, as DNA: TGTGCCAGCAGTGAAAGAGGTCGAGGCGATGGCTACACCTTC.